This T cell receptor beta chain was found in a study of blood T cell repertoires in COVID-19 (dated by TCRdb to about 2020). At the level of the whole study: Samples covering the acute and convalescent phases of COVID-19 were provided by collaborators in the United States, Italy and Spain. The material from the prospective study consisted of cDNA or gDNA derived from T cells, B-cell-depleted T cells, or PBMCs. Deeply sampled blood TCRbeta repertoires from subjects exposed to, actively infected with, or recovered from COVID-19 were included in the dataset. The repertoires were released in a freely available public database intended as a resource for research on the immune response to SARS-CoV-2. The samples were drawn from two sources: the first 160 participants of the ongoing ImmuneRACE study, and 950 to 1,500 subjects contributed by 6 global collaborators. The sample metadata nearly always contained a de-identified subject ID, COVID-19 status, age in years and sex. HLA class I and class II types, where available, came from metadata supplied by the sample provider rather than from assay-based typing. The paper as a whole reports these results and caveats: The quantity of clinical and demographic metadata differed by source and by participant and was supplied without curation.

As regards this clone: The clone's antigen remains unknown. No much larger clone is present one base from it, and per-base qualities are unavailable.

The immunoSEQ Assay, a bias-controlled multiplex PCR, was used to amplify TCRbeta CDR3 regions from genomic DNA. The source study handled its data this way. Within the assay, amplification of reference gene primers was used to estimate how many nucleated cells each sample contained. To quantify the absolute abundance of each unique TCRbeta CDR3 rearrangement, sequence reads were collapsed and filtered. For each sample, productive Simpson clonality was calculated by taking the square root of Simpson's diversity index across productive rearrangements. TCRdb took over this immuneACCESS table, retaining in-frame rearrangements with V and J assigned. Such tables are incomplete; in checked studies, under half of the missing clones stem from an unresolved V gene, and the remainder is unexplained. That table gives V, J and clone size, and the DNA gave D and trimming. The sample contains about 250,000 clones, around four fifths of them found a single time. The ten largest clones take up around 6% of the sample.

The collaborating institutions used their own protocols to collect whole blood in K2EDTA tubes. For TCRbeta analysis, collaborators shipped samples as frozen whole blood, isolated PBMCs, or DNA extracted from either of those sample types. Counted from cysteine to phenylalanine, this CDR3 has 16 amino acids. Just CDR3 DNA is preserved here, 48 bases in frame from base 1. Here V drops 4 bases and J drops 3 bases, and the junction holds 7 bases not matched to any gene. CDR1 and CDR2, per the germline V gene, are SGHRS and YFSETQ. Sequencing used peripheral blood. The receptor was isolated from an elderly man with acute or convalescent COVID-19. The chain is assembled from TRBV5-1 and TRBJ2-1; 10 central bases correspond to TRBD1. CDR3 region: CASSVLTGGHYNEQFF. DNA sequence: TGCGCCAGCAGCGTCCTGACAGGGGGCCACTACAATGAGCAGTTCTTC.